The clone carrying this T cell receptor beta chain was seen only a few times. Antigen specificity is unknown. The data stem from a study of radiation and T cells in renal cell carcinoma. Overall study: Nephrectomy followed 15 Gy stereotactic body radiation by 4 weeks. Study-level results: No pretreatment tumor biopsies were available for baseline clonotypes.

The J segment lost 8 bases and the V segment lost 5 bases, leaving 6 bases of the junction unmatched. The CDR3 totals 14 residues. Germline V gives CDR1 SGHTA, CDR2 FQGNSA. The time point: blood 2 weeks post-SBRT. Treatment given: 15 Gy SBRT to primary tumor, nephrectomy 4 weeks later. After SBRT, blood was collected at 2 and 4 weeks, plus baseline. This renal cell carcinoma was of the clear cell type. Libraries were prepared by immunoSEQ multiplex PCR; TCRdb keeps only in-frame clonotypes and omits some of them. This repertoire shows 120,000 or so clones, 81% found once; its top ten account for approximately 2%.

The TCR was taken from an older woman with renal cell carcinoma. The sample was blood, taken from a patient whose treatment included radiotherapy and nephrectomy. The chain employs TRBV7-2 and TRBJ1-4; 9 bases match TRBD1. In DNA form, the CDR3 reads TGTGCCAGCAGCGTACCCGGGACAGGGGAAAAACTGTTTTTT. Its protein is CASSVPGTGEKLFF.